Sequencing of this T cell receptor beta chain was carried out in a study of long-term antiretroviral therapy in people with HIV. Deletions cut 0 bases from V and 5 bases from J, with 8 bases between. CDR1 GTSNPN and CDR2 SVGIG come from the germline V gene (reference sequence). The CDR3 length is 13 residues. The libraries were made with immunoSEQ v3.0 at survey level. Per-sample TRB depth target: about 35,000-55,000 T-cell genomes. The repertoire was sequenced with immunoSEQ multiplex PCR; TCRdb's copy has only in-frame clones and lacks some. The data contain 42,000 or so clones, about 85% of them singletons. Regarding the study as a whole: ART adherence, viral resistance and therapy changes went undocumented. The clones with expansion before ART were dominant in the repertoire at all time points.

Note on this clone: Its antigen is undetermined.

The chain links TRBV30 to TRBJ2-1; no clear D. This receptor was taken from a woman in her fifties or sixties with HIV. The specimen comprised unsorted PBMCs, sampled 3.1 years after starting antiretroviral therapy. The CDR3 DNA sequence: TGTGCCTGGAGTGTAACTCGGAACAATGAGCAGTTCTTC. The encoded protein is CAWSVTRNNEQFF.